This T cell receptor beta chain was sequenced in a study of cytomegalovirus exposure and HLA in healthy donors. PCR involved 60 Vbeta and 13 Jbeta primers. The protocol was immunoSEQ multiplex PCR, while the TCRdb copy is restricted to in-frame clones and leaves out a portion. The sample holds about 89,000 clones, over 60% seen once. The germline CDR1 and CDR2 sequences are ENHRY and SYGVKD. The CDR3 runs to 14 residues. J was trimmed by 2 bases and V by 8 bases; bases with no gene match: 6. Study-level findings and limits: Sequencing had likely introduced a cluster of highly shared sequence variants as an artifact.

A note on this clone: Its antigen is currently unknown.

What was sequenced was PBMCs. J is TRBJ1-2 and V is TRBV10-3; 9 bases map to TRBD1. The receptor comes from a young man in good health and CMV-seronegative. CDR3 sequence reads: CAIFSTGGNYGYTF. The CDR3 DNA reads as TGTGCCATCTTTTCGACAGGGGGGAACTATGGCTACACCTTC.